Below, 18 T cell receptor beta chains from the same sample are listed, as sequenced in a study of T cells in Graves' hyperthyroidism and ophthalmopathy. The CDR3 regions of TCR beta were amplified from RNA transcripts. The HTBI primer set drove a first-round RT-PCR of the TCR CDR3. TCRdb re-derived calls from the multiplex PCR reads in MiXCR, one entry per CDR3 protein. The sample holds a few hundred thousand distinct CDR3 sequences; roughly 20% are singletons and the top ten take 35% to 45%. The sequencing input was blood. These receptors were taken from a man in his late teens or twenties with Graves' ophthalmopathy.

CDR3 region: CASSYSRRGESDTQYF. In DNA, the CDR3 is TGTGCCAGCAGTTACTCTAGGCGGGGGGAATCAGATACGCAGTATTTT. The chain employs TRBV6-2 or TRBV6-3 and TRBJ2-3, with 8 bases aligning to TRBD2. Germline CDR1 reads MNHEY; CDR2 reads SVGEGT. The CDR3 is 16 residues long. V lost 0 bases and J lost 4; bases outside the gene matches: 6.

The chain links TRBV6-4 to TRBJ2-7; 8 bases are shared with TRBD1. V lost 4 bases and J lost 1; bases outside the gene matches: 3. Germline V CDR1 and CDR2: MRHNA, SNTAGT. This CDR3 has 14 residues. The CDR3: CASSGGQESYEQYF. Written as DNA, the CDR3 is TGTGCCAGCAGTGGGGGACAGGAGTCCTACGAGCAGTACTTC.

This chain links TRBV27 with TRBJ1-2; D might be TRBD1 (5 bases). The CDR3 is 15 residues long. Trimming took 7 bases from V and 8 from J, leaving 23 bases between them. Germline V CDR1 and CDR2: MNHEY, SMNVEV (reference sequence). The DNA for the CDR3 is TGTGCCAGCACTCCTGAGGGGAAAACTTTTAGAGGCTACACCTTC. Protein product: CASTPEGKTFRGYTF.

In this sample, this clonotype turned up many times. The chain has TRBV7-9 and TRBJ2-3, with D unclear. Germline CDR1 SEHNR, CDR2 FQNEAQ (reference sequence). This CDR3 contains 16 residues. V was cut by 5 bases and J by 0 bases, with 15 bases left in between. For the CDR3, the DNA is TGTGCCAGCAGCCAACCGGCACTTGCTAGCACAGATACGCAGTATTTT. Protein: CASSQPALASTDTQYF.

In this sample, this clonotype turned up many times. The CDR3 reads CASSEGRGRDGELFF. CDR3 nucleotide sequence: TGTGCCAGCAGTGAAGGCAGGGGGCGAGACGGGGAGCTGTTTTTT. The J gene is TRBJ2-2, the V gene TRBV2; 8 bases fit TRBD1. V gave up 1 base and J gave up 7 bases; unmatched junction bases: 5. Germline V gives CDR1 SNHLY, CDR2 FYNNEI. The CDR3 contains 15 residues.

This clonotype was seen repeatedly, ten times or more. The chain uses TRBV19 and TRBJ1-2; 9 positions match TRBD1. The trim removed 5 bases at V and 3 bases at J, leaving 7 bases unmatched. The CDR3 consists of 15 residues. Per germline, CDR1 LNHDA and CDR2 SQIVND (reference sequence). The CDR3 nucleotides read TGTGCCAGTAGTGCCGACAGGGGGACACACTATGGCTACACCTTC. It translates to CASSADRGTHYGYTF.

This clonotype was found many times. The chain couples TRBV2 to TRBJ2-3; D uncertain. Deletions cut 1 base from V and 4 bases from J, with 3 bases between. The CDR3 has 12 amino acids. CDR1 is SNHLY and CDR2 is FYNNEI in the germline V gene. The CDR3 reads CASSEGSDTQYF. The CDR3 DNA follows: TGTGCCAGCAGTGAAGGTTCAGATACGCAGTATTTT.

This clonotype was seen repeatedly, ten times or more. The rearrangement uses TRBV11-1 and TRBJ2-7, with TRBD2 as a possible D gene (5 bases). Germline loops: CDR1 SGHAT, CDR2 FQDESV (reference sequence). Trimming took off 3 bases at V and 4 bases at J, with 10 bases between the two ends. This CDR3 has 13 residues. In DNA, the CDR3 is TGTGCCAGCAGCTTCGGGGAAGGTTACGAGCAGTACTTC. It codes for CASSFGEGYEQYF.

This clonotype was detected ten times or more. V usage is TRBV3-1 and J usage is TRBJ2-1; D call uncertain. The CDR3 has 16 residues. Trimming left V 0 bases short and J 0 bases short, with 9 bases between. Germline V gene sequence: CDR1 LGHDT, CDR2 YNNKEL (reference sequence). Here the CDR3 reads CASSQDLASSYNEQFF. As DNA, the CDR3 is TGTGCCAGCAGCCAAGATCTCGCCTCCTCCTACAATGAGCAGTTCTTC.

This clonotype was seen ten or more times. This chain uses TRBV5-6 with TRBJ2-1, with 9 bases that match TRBD2. The germline gives CDR1 SGHDT, CDR2 YYEEEE. V lost 2 bases and J lost 8; bases outside the gene matches: 5. The CDR3 length is 14 residues. The CDR3 sequence: CASSFSGGWDEQFF. The CDR3, as DNA: TGTGCCAGCAGCTTTAGCGGGGGTTGGGATGAGCAGTTCTTC. The complete variable domain, with remaining parts taken from reference TRBV5-6 and TRBJ2-1, reads DAGVTQSPTHLIKTRGQQVTLRCSPKSGHDTVSWYQQALGQGPQFIFQYYEEEERQRGNFPDRFSGHQFPNYSSELNVNALLLGDSALYLCASSFSGGWDEQFFGPGTRLTVL.

As for this clonotype: This may be a read error, as it is one base from a much larger clone. The CDR3, as DNA: TGTGCCAGCAGCACCGGAGGCGCTGAAGCTCTCTTT. Translating it yields CASSTGGAEALF. The chain links TRBV7-9 to TRBJ1-1; D gene unclear. This CDR3 contains 12 residues. Germline V gene lookup returns CDR1 SEHNR and CDR2 FQNEAQ (reference sequence).

Many counts were recorded for this clonotype. The genes are TRBV5-1 and TRBJ2-3; D is ambiguous. This CDR3 region has 14 residues. Germline CDR1 reads SGHRS; CDR2 reads YFSETQ. V was shortened by 0 bases and J by 2 bases, with 7 bases between the two germline ends. CDR3 region: CASSLDKITDTQYF. Here the CDR3 DNA reads TGCGCCAGCAGCTTGGATAAAATCACAGATACGCAGTATTTT. The full variable domain, with the rest looked up from reference TRBV5-1 and TRBJ2-3, is KAGVTQTPRYLIKTRGQQVTLSCSPISGHRSVSWYQQTPGQGLQFLFEYFSETQRNKGNFPGRFSGRQFSNSRSEMNVSTLELGDSALYLCASSLDKITDTQYFGPGTRLTVL.

There are a few counts of this clonotype. V gene TRBV13 combines with J gene TRBJ2-3, with no clear D. There are 16 residues in the CDR3. Trimming shortened V by 0 bases and J by 0 bases, and 10 bases separated the two germline ends. Germline V gene sequence: CDR1 PRHDT, CDR2 FYEKMQ (reference sequence). CDR3 sequence: CASSLGVHTSTDTQYF. The CDR3 nucleotides are TGTGCCAGCAGCTTAGGGGTGCACACCAGCACAGATACGCAGTATTTT.

About this clonotype itself: Given a much more abundant clone one base away, this may be a read error. V usage is TRBV24-1 and J usage is TRBJ2-3; a possible D gene is TRBD2 (6 bases). CDR1 KGHDR and CDR2 SFDVKD come from the germline V gene. This CDR3 has 15 amino acids. CDR3 sequence reads: CATSARGSATDTRYF. DNA for the CDR3: TGTGCCACCAGTGCACGGGGGTCGGCGACAGATACGCGGTATTTT.

Many counts were recorded for this clonotype. The chain joins TRBV11-1 to TRBJ2-3; D is possibly TRBD2 (6 bases). V was trimmed by 1 base and J by 1 base, leaving 15 bases between them. Germline V lookup: CDR1 SGHAT, CDR2 FQDESV (reference sequence). This CDR3 comprises 17 residues. This CDR3 reads CASSLEGWERGTDTQYF. CDR3 DNA: TGTGCCAGCAGCTTAGAAGGTTGGGAGCGGGGCACAGATACGCAGTATTTT.

The table lists this clonotype with many counts. The chain carries TRBV5-1 and TRBJ2-3; TRBD2 matches at 11 bases. J lost 2 bases, V lost 0 bases, and 2 bases had no gene match. This CDR3 comprises 16 residues. In germline, CDR1 is SGHRS, CDR2 YFSETQ. The CDR3 nucleotides are TGCGCCAGCAGCTTGGGACTAGCGGGGACCACAGATACGCAGTATTTT. Residues: CASSLGLAGTTDTQYF.

This clonotype appeared a few times. The CDR3 sequence: CASSINSLYEQYF. The CDR3 DNA reads TGTGCCAGTAGTATTAACAGCCTCTACGAGCAGTACTTC. This chain joins TRBV19 and TRBJ2-7; no definite D call. The germline V gene has CDR1 LNHDA and CDR2 SQIVND (reference sequence). V lost 3 bases and J lost 3, with 9 bases in between. This CDR3 comprises 13 residues.

There are many counts of this clonotype. The chain combines TRBV20-1 with TRBJ2-7; TRBD2 aligns across 12 bases. CDR3 length: 17 amino acids. The J segment lost 5 bases and the V segment lost 5 bases, leaving 16 bases of the junction unmatched. Germline V gene lookup returns CDR1 DFQATT and CDR2 SNEGSKA (reference sequence). The CDR3 here is CSAAASGGASVLHEQYF. The CDR3 DNA reads TGCAGTGCTGCCGCTAGCGGGGGGGCCAGCGTTCTCCACGAGCAGTACTTC.